Following are 22 T cell receptor beta chains from one sample sequenced in a study of cytomegalovirus exposure and HLA in healthy donors. The PCR ran on 60 Vbeta and 13 Jbeta primers. Libraries were prepared by immunoSEQ multiplex PCR; TCRdb keeps only in-frame clonotypes and omits some of them. The table lists under 200,000 clones, over 75% of them singletons. Sequenced sample: PBMCs. The receptor source for this set is a female donor in good health and CMV-seronegative.

The chain recombines TRBV7-9 with TRBJ2-7, with 8 bases matching TRBD1. Trimming took 5 bases from V and 0 from J; bases not matched to a gene: 3. This CDR3 spans 14 amino acids. Germline loops: CDR1 SEHNR, CDR2 FQNEAQ (reference sequence). Written as DNA, the CDR3 is TGTGCCAGCAGCCCGGGACAGGTCTCCTACGAGCAGTACTTC. This codes for CASSPGQVSYEQYF.

The rearrangement uses TRBV5-1 and TRBJ1-2, with a weak D call TRBD1 (6 bases). Germline V gives CDR1 SGHRS, CDR2 YFSETQ. The CDR3 covers 16 residues. V shed 0 bases and J shed 2 bases, with 14 bases lying between them. CDR3 coding DNA: TGCGCCAGCAGCTTGGCACAGGGACCCTTAAACTATGGCTACACCTTC. It yields the protein CASSLAQGPLNYGYTF.

This clone was detected only a few times. The chain recombines TRBV4-1 with TRBJ2-5; perhaps TRBD2 as D (7 bases). Germline lookup yields CDR1 MGHRA and CDR2 YSYEKL. Trimming stripped 1 base from V and 2 bases from J, with 11 bases between. This CDR3 contains 15 residues. The CDR3 loop reads CASSQAGGQQETQYF. The CDR3 DNA reads as TGCGCCAGCAGCCAAGCGGGGGGACAACAAGAGACCCAGTACTTC.

The V and J genes are TRBV2 and TRBJ2-7; 7 bases line up with TRBD1. Germline loops: CDR1 SNHLY, CDR2 FYNNEI. CDR3 size: 13 residues. The V and J ends lost 4 bases and 5 bases, in that order; junction bases with no gene match: 5. The CDR3 reads CASSAVTGDEQYF. CDR3 nucleotide sequence: TGTGCCAGCAGTGCTGTCACAGGGGACGAGCAGTACTTC.

The rearrangement links TRBV11-2 to TRBJ2-7; 9 nucleotides line up with TRBD1. Germline V gives CDR1 SGHAT, CDR2 FQNNGV. The CDR3 sequence is 16 residues long. V trimming: 0 bases; J trimming: 3 bases; junction bases outside the gene matches: 6. The CDR3 nucleotides are TGTGCCAGCAGCTTAGATACAAGGGACAGGGTCTACGAGCAGTACTTC. The encoded protein is CASSLDTRDRVYEQYF.

The chain has TRBV2 and TRBJ2-5; the match to TRBD2 covers 12 bases. Germline values: CDR1 SNHLY, CDR2 FYNNEI. The CDR3 sequence is 14 residues long. J was trimmed by 5 bases and V by 5 bases; bases with no gene match: 3. The CDR3 DNA reads as TGTGCCAGCAGTCGGACTAGCGGGATGGAGACCCAGTACTTC. Translating gives CASSRTSGMETQYF.

This clone was observed a few times. In nucleotides, the CDR3 is TGTGCCAGCAGCCGACAGAATTTAGGCGCCACTGAAGCTTTCTTT. Translating it yields CASSRQNLGATEAFF. The chain combines TRBV6-1 with TRBJ1-1; maybe TRBD1 (5 bases). V lost 6 bases and J 4 bases, leaving 18 bases between the germline ends. This CDR3 spans 15 amino acids. Looked up from germline, CDR1 is MNHNS and CDR2 is SASEGT.

J is TRBJ1-1 and V is TRBV27; 8 nucleotides align to TRBD1. Trimming at V came to 4 bases and at J to 4 bases, leaving 5 bases not matched to a gene. This CDR3 contains 14 residues. Germline V gene data show CDR1 as MNHEY and CDR2 as SMNVEV (reference sequence). In DNA form, the CDR3 reads TGTGCCAGCAGTTCAGGGGGCTATGGCACTGAAGCTTTCTTT. It is translated as CASSSGGYGTEAFF.

This chain joins TRBV28 and TRBJ1-2; TRBD1 is a possible D gene (6 bases). Between the trimmed V and J ends, which lost 8 bases and 1 base, there was a span of 14 bases. The V gene's germline CDR1 is MDHEN and CDR2 SYDVKM. The CDR3 runs to 14 residues. CDR3 bases: TGTGCCAGCGGGGGGGCAGCTCTTAACTATGGCTACACCTTC. Its translation is CASGGAALNYGYTF.

Comments on this clone: A read error may produce the germline difference seen at one junction end. The genes are TRBV5-6 and TRBJ1-5, with 7 bases aligning to TRBD1. The CDR3 spans 12 residues. Germline V lookup: CDR1 SGHDT, CDR2 YYEEEE. As DNA, the CDR3 is TGTGCCAGCAGCTTATGTTGGGACAGTCAAAATTTT. Amino acid sequence: CASSLCWDSQNF.

This clone was counted only a few times. V and J are TRBV15 and TRBJ1-3, with 8 bases matching TRBD1. Germline V gene sequence: CDR1 LNHNV, CDR2 YYDKDF (reference sequence). The junction had 4 bases not matched to a gene; V was cut back by 2 bases and J by 4 bases. The CDR3 length is 15 residues. CDR3 sequence: CATSRIDRGGNTIYF. CDR3 DNA: TGTGCCACCAGCAGAATCGACAGGGGAGGAAACACCATATATTTT.

The V call is TRBV28, the J call TRBJ2-7; 8 bases are a match to TRBD2. The CDR3 consists of 13 residues. From germline, CDR1 is MDHEN and CDR2 SYDVKM. Germline trimming cut 8 bases from V and 2 bases from J; bases unmatched to any gene: 5. The CDR3 DNA reads TGTGCCAGCGGATCGGGACTAGCCTACGAGCAGTACTTC. This codes for CASGSGLAYEQYF. Filled out from reference TRBV28 and TRBJ2-7, the complete variable domain reads DVKVTQSSRYLVKRTGEKVFLECVQDMDHENMFWYRQDPGLGLRLIYFSYDVKMKEKGDIPEGYSVSREKKERFSLILESASTNQTSMYLCASGSGLAYEQYFGPGTRLTVT.

About this clone itself: The CDR3 end shows no conserved phenylalanine or tryptophan, and so a read error is likely. The DNA is left out, because the CDR3 cannot be placed on it with certainty; the CDR3 is given as TCRdb lists it. This CDR3 is CSSSLATLLAT. V gene TRBV7-9 combines with J gene TRBJ1-2; the table gives TRBD1 as D, unverified against the DNA. CDR1 SEHNR and CDR2 FQNEAQ come from the germline V gene (reference sequence). 11 amino acids form the CDR3, both terminal residues included.

This clone was detected only once. The V gene is TRBV18, the J gene TRBJ1-1, with D uncertain. Germline V gives CDR1 KGHSH, CDR2 LQKENI. With 6 bases removed from V and 1 base from J, the gap between germline ends came to 6 bases. There are 12 residues in the CDR3. The CDR3 DNA reads TGTGCCAGCTCCCCCGGGAACACTGAAGCTTTCTTT. It is translated as CASSPGNTEAFF.

The chain combines TRBV2 with TRBJ1-1; D perhaps matches TRBD1 (6 bases). Germline CDR1 reads SNHLY; CDR2 reads FYNNEI. The V gene lost 4 bases and the J gene lost 0 bases, with 12 bases spanning the gap. The CDR3 runs 15 residues. The DNA for the CDR3 is TGTGCCAGCAGTGTGTCACAGGGTCTGAACACTGAAGCTTTCTTT. This encodes CASSVSQGLNTEAFF.

This clone was detected only a few times. This rearrangement joins TRBV4-1 to TRBJ2-3; 7 nucleotides agree with TRBD2. The CDR3 length is 14 residues. With 5 bases clipped from V and 4 bases from J, the junction kept 6 bases outside the gene matches. The germline V gene has CDR1 MGHRA and CDR2 YSYEKL. Written as DNA, the CDR3 is TGCGCCAGCAGCTCATTCGCGGGGGCAGATACGCAGTATTTT. It translates to CASSSFAGADTQYF.

This clone was seen many times. This chain links TRBV5-1 with TRBJ2-7, with TRBD1 matching 12 bases. The length of the CDR3 is 19 residues. V lost 0 bases to trimming and J lost 0 bases; unmatched junction nucleotides: 10. In germline, CDR1 is SGHRS, CDR2 YFSETQ. The chain's CDR3 is CASSLGPRGTGGVSYEQYF. CDR3 DNA sequence: TGCGCCAGCAGCTTGGGGCCCCGAGGGACAGGGGGCGTCTCCTACGAGCAGTACTTC.

The chain is built from TRBV9 and TRBJ2-5; 11 bases map to TRBD2. Germline V lookup: CDR1 SGDLS, CDR2 YYNGEE. This CDR3 has 18 amino acids. Trimming at V came to 3 bases and at J to 2 bases, leaving 12 bases not matched to a gene. DNA of the CDR3: TGTGCCAGCAGCGAGGGGTTGCTAGCGGGAGGACCTCAAGAGACCCAGTACTTC. Protein sequence: CASSEGLLAGGPQETQYF.

This rearrangement joins TRBV5-5 to TRBJ1-5; D is undetermined. The CDR3 runs to 14 residues. From germline, CDR1 is SGHKS and CDR2 YYEKEE (reference sequence). V lost 2 bases and J 3 bases, leaving 9 bases between the germline ends. As DNA, the CDR3 is TGTGCCAGCAGCTTCGGGCGGGACAATCAGCCCCAGCATTTT. Its translation: CASSFGRDNQPQHF.

The rearrangement links TRBV5-4 to TRBJ2-2, with 8 bases matching TRBD2. Trimming took 4 bases from V and 0 from J; bases not matched to a gene: 8. There are 17 residues in the CDR3. From germline, CDR1 is SGHNT and CDR2 YYREEE (reference sequence). The CDR3 spells CASSPEASGSNTGELFF. The CDR3 DNA reads as TGTGCCAGCAGCCCTGAGGCTAGCGGGTCGAACACCGGGGAGCTGTTTTTT.

The DNA of the CDR3 is TGTGCCAGCAGTGGCCCCCAGCGGGGGAACTACGAGCAGTACTTC. Amino acid sequence: CASSGPQRGNYEQYF. The rearrangement uses TRBV27 and TRBJ2-7; 8 bases fit TRBD2. This CDR3 spans 15 amino acids. V trimming: 5 bases; J trimming: 3 bases; junction bases outside the gene matches: 9. The germline V gene encodes CDR1 MNHEY and CDR2 SMNVEV (reference sequence).

The V gene is TRBV2, the J gene TRBJ1-6; D may be TRBD1 (6 bases). This CDR3 comprises 15 residues. Germline V gives CDR1 SNHLY, CDR2 FYNNEI. V lost 1 base, J lost 7 bases, and 11 bases lay in between. The CDR3 coding sequence is TGTGCCAGCAGTGAAGATACAGGGCCCAATTCACCCCTCCACTTT. Its translation is CASSEDTGPNSPLHF.